Reported below is one TCR beta chain. Enrolment of Seattle patients took place during active infection, and they were followed longitudinally. This sample was included in a study of blood T cell repertoires in COVID-19. Study-wide context: The samples span acute and convalescent COVID-19 from the United States, Italy and Spain.

Original methodology: Estimation of nucleated cell counts relied on the amplification of reference gene primers. Produced via immunoSEQ multiplex PCR; TCRdb's table is partial and in-frame only. D and trimming were read from the DNA, whereas the V and J calls and clone size are those reported in that table. The data contain roughly 440,000 clones, more than 70% of them singletons. Germline assignment: CDR1 MDHEN and CDR2 SYDVKM. The CDR3 runs 16 residues. The ends were cut back, 4 bases at V and 9 bases at J, with 22 bases in the middle. V is TRBV28 and J is TRBJ1-3; tentative D call: TRBD1 (5 bases). Sequencing was carried out using peripheral blood. This sequence originates from a woman between 50 and 59 years old with COVID-19, enrolled during active disease. The CDR3 loop is CASSYPTVSPEGTIYF. The DNA for the CDR3 is TGTGCCAGCAGTTACCCGACAGTCTCCCCGGAAGGCACCATATATTTT.